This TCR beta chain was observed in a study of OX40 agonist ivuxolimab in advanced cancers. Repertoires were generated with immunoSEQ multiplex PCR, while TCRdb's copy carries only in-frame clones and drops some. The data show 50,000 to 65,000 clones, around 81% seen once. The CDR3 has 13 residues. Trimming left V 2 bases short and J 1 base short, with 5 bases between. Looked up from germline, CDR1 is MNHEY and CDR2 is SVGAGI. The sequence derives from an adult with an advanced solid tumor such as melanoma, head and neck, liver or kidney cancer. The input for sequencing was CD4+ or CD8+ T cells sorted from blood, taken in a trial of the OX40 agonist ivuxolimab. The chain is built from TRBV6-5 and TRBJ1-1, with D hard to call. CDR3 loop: CASSYGWNTEAFF. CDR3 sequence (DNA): TGTGCCAGCAGTTACGGCTGGAACACTGAAGCTTTCTTT.